Below, 4 T cell receptor beta chains from the same sample are listed, as sequenced in a study of blood T cell repertoires in COVID-19. The data were produced by immunoSEQ multiplex PCR, yet TCRdb's version contains in-frame clones alone and is incomplete. Here the sample spans about 200,000 clones, under 90% being singletons. The sample taken for sequencing was peripheral blood. The receptors here all came from an elderly woman with COVID-19, enrolled during active disease.

This clone has only one observation. This sequence joins TRBV7-3 and TRBJ2-1; weak D call: TRBD2 (5 bases). This CDR3 spans 16 amino acids. The V end was cut by 5 bases, the J end by 0 bases, with 14 bases between. Germline V CDR1 and CDR2: SGHTA, FQGTGA. The CDR3 region is CASSPRTSFSYNEQFF. In DNA form, the CDR3 reads TGTGCCAGCAGCCCTCGGACTTCCTTCTCCTACAATGAGCAGTTCTTC.

The chain employs TRBV7-8 and TRBJ1-1; no clear D gene. Germline CDR1 and CDR2: SGHVS and FQNEAQ. V dropped 0 bases and J dropped 12 bases, with 17 bases sitting between them. The CDR3 has 14 residues. The chain's CDR3 is CASSLAAGVFNTFF. The CDR3 DNA is TGTGCCAGCAGCTTAGCGGCAGGTGTTTTTAATACTTTCTTT.

The chain is built from TRBV6-4 and TRBJ2-7; the match to TRBD2 covers 12 bases. This CDR3 region has 18 residues. Unmatched junction bases numbered 12, after V lost 6 bases and J lost 0 bases. CDR1 is MRHNA and CDR2 is SNTAGT in the germline V gene. Here the CDR3 reads CASRPGTSGPRSSYEQYF. Written as DNA, the CDR3 is TGTGCCAGCAGACCCGGGACTAGCGGGCCCAGGAGCTCCTACGAGCAGTACTTC.

The chain uses TRBV5-8 and TRBJ2-3; weak D call: TRBD1 (6 bases). The CDR3 contains 13 residues. V was clipped by 7 bases and J by 5 bases, with 14 bases between them. The V gene's germline CDR1 is SGHTS and CDR2 YDEGEE. In DNA, the CDR3 is TGTGCCAGCGGTCTCCTAGGGGGAGATACGCAGTATTTT. It codes for CASGLLGGDTQYF. The variable domain in full, with the rest retrieved from reference TRBV5-8 and TRBJ2-3, is EAGVTQSPTHLIKTRGQQATLRCSPISGHTSVYWYQQALGLGLQFLLWYDEGEERNRGNFPPRFSGRQFPNYSSELNVNALELEDSALYLCASGLLGGDTQYFGPGTRLTVL.